This T cell receptor beta chain was profiled in a study of T-cell memory formation after mild COVID-19. This clonotype was observed many times. TCRdb reanalysed the 5' RACE reads using MiXCR and keeps one entry per CDR3 protein. The data show 550,000 to 700,000 distinct CDR3 sequences, roughly 18% seen once. The clonotype originates from an adult woman who had mild COVID-19 (a few samples of this study predate the infection). Cell type and time point are not known. Sequencing was carried out using PBMCs or a T cell subset sorted from them (not recorded which).

CDR3 in amino acids: CASSPRRGGLVRATTEAFF. The CDR3 DNA reads TGTGCCAGCAGTCCGCGTAGGGGGGGTTTGGTCAGGGCGACCACTGAAGCTTTCTTT. The rearrangement uses TRBV12-3 or TRBV12-4 and TRBJ1-1; possible D gene TRBD1, 6 bases. V dropped 5 bases and J dropped 4 bases, with 29 bases sitting between them. This CDR3 comprises 19 residues.